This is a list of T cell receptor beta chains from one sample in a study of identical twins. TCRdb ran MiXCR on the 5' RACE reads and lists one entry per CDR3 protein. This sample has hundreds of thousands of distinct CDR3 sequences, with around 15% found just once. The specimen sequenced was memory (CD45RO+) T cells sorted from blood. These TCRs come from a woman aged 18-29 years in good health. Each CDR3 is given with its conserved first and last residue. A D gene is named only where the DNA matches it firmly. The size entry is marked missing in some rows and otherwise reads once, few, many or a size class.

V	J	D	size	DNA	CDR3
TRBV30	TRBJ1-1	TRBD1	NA	TGTGCCTGGAACAGGGGACTAGTGAACACTGAAGCTTTCTTT	CAWNRGLVNTEAFF
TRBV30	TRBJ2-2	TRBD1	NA	TGTGCCTCCTCCGGGACAGGGGTCGGGGAGCTGTTTTTT	CASSGTGVGELFF
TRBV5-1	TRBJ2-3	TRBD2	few	TGCGCCAGCAGCTTGGCCTTGGGACTAGCTGTGGATACGCAGTATTTT	CASSLALGLAVDTQYF
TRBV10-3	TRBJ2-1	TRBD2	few	TGTGCCATACATAGCGGGAGGGCCGGGTCCTACAATGATCAGTTCTTC	CAIHSGRAGSYNDQFF
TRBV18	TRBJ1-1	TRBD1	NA	TGTGCCAGCTCACTCAGGACAGGGGGCTACATAGCGGGGACTGAAGCTTTCTTT	CASSLRTGGYIAGTEAFF
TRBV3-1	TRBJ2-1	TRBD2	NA	TGTGCCAGCAGCCCGGATCGGGCTAGCGGGGGTTGGGAGCAGTTCTTC	CASSPDRASGGWEQFF
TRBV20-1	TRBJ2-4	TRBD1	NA	TGCAGTGCTCCCCCTAATACAGGGGGCATTCAGTACTTC	CSAPPNTGGIQYF
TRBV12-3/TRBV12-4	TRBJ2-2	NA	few	TGTGCCAGCACCATGCGTGCGGGCGGGGAGCTGTTTTTT	CASTMRAGGELFF
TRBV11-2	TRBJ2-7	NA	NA	TGTGCCAGCAGCTTAGAGGTCGCCCCCCAGGCTTACTTC	CASSLEVAPQAYF
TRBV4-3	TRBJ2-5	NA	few	TGCGCCAGCAGCCAGGGAGGGGGCCAAGAGACCCAGTACTTC	CASSQGGGQETQYF
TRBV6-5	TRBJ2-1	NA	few	TGTGCCAGCAGTCCTGGACTGGAGCAGTTCTTC	CASSPGLEQFF
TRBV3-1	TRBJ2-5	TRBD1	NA	TGTGCCAGCAGCCACGAACAGGGGCGAGAGACCCAGTACTTC	CASSHEQGRETQYF
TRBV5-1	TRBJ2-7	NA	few	TGCGCCAGCAGCCTGATCCCCCCGGGGGGCAACGACGAGCAGTACTTC	CASSLIPPGGNDEQYF
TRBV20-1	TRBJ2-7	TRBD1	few	TGCAGTGCTAGGGGACAGGTTAACTACGAGCAGTACTTC	CSARGQVNYEQYF
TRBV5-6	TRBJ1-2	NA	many	TGTGCCAGCAGCTTGCTCGGACCTCAGCCGGTCACCTTC	CASSLLGPQPVTF
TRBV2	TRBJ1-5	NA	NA	TGTGCCAGCAGTTCCTCCCCCGGCCAGCCCCAGCATTTT	CASSSSPGQPQHF
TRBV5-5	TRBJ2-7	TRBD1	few	TGTGCCAGCAGCTTCATGGGACAGACCTACGAGCAGTACTTC	CASSFMGQTYEQYF
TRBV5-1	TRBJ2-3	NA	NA	TGCGTCAGCAGCTTGGCGTGGGATACGCAGTATTTT	CVSSLAWDTQYF
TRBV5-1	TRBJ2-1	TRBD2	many	TGCGCCAGCAGCCAAGCAACTAGCGGGGTTTACAATGAGCAGTTCTTC	CASSQATSGVYNEQFF
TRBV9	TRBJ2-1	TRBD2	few	TGTGCCAGCAGCCGGCTAGCGGGAGAGGATGAGCAGTTCTTC	CASSRLAGEDEQFF
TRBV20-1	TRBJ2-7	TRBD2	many	TGCAGTGCCAATCGGGGCCGGGGGGAGTACTTC	CSANRGRGEYF
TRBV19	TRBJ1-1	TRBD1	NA	TGTGCCAGTACCAAAATCGACAGGGACACTGAAGCTTTCTTT	CASTKIDRDTEAFF
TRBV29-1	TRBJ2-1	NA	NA	TGCAGCGATTCCCGGGACTTCCGAAATGAGCAGTTCTTC	CSDSRDFRNEQFF
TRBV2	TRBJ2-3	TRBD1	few	TGTGCCGGAGGACCGGGACAGGGCACAGATACGCAGTATTTT	CAGGPGQGTDTQYF
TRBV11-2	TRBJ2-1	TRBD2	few	TGTGCCAGCAGCCTAACTAGCGCCTACAATGAGCAGTTCTTC	CASSLTSAYNEQFF
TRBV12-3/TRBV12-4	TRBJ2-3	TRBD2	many	TGTGCCAGCAGTTCCAGGGACTACCACACAGATACGCAGTATTTT	CASSSRDYHTDTQYF
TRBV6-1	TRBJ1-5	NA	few	TGTGCCAGCACGGTGTCTTCTGATCAGCCCCAGCATTTT	CASTVSSDQPQHF
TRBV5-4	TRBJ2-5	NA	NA	TGTGCCAGCAGCTTGGGTGGAACTAGGAAAGAGACCCAGTACTTC	CASSLGGTRKETQYF
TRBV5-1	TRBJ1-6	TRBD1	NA	TGCGCCAGCAGCCAGGGACAGCATAATTCACCCCTCCACTTT	CASSQGQHNSPLHF
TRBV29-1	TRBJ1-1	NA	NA	TGCAGCGCGGAATCCGGGACAATCCTGTACGCTTTCTTT	CSAESGTILYAFF
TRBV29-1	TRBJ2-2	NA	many	TGCAGCGCGGACCCGGATACCGGGGAGCTGTTTTTT	CSADPDTGELFF
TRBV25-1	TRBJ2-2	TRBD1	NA	TGTGCCAGCAGACAGGGGATGACCGGGGAGCTGTTTTTT	CASRQGMTGELFF